These 30 T cell receptor beta chains came from one sample sequenced in a study of prognosis after radiotherapy for stage I lung cancer. Genomic DNA was the source, and TCR beta CDR3 was amplified from it by two-round multiplex PCR. Amplification in first-round PCR relied on primers specific to each TRBV and TRBJ gene. TCRdb used MiXCR to reprocess the multiplex PCR reads, holding one entry per CDR3 protein. The profile shows tens of thousands of distinct CDR3 sequences, around 38% of them singletons. Sample: PBMCs, taken before or after stereotactic body radiation therapy (not recorded which). All receptors derive from a donor over 45 with non-small cell lung cancer.

This clonotype occurred many times. This rearrangement joins TRBV6-2 or TRBV6-3 to TRBJ2-3; 9 bases fit TRBD1. This CDR3 spans 16 amino acids. Germline CDR1 and CDR2: MNHEY and SVGEGT. V dropped 5 bases and J dropped 1; count of bases not matched to a gene: 7. The CDR3 bases are TGTGCCAGCAGTGGGGGACAGGGCCTTGGCACAGATACGCAGTATTTT. Translating it yields CASSGGQGLGTDTQYF.

Ten or more counts support this clonotype. The chain combines TRBV5-5 with TRBJ1-1, with D unresolved. CDR1 is SGHKS, CDR2 YYEKEE, per germline (reference sequence). V lost 4 bases to trimming and J lost 3 bases, with 10 bases between them. This CDR3 has 13 residues. The CDR3 protein is CASSTQSDTEAFF. The CDR3 DNA is TGTGCCAGCAGCACCCAGTCGGACACTGAAGCTTTCTTT.

This clonotype was seen at least ten times. The genes are TRBV19 and TRBJ2-7, with TRBD2 matching 7 bases. CDR3 length: 15 amino acids. CDR1 is LNHDA and CDR2 is SQIVND in the germline V gene (reference sequence). V lost 6 bases to trimming and J lost 3 bases; unmatched junction nucleotides: 11. The CDR3 reads CASRRFGGTGYEQYF. CDR3 nucleotides: TGTGCCAGTAGGAGATTCGGGGGGACGGGCTACGAGCAGTACTTC.

This clonotype was observed once. A far larger clone is one nucleotide away, so this likely arose from a read error. This chain uses TRBV6-8 with TRBJ1-1, with 10 bases fitting TRBD1. Germline V CDR1 and CDR2: MNHGY, SAAAGT. V lost 8 bases, J lost 3 bases, and 12 bases stayed unmatched. This CDR3 has 16 residues. CDR3 in amino acids: CASPPGTGVGYTEAFF. The CDR3 DNA sequence: TGTGCCAGCCCCCCCGGGACAGGGGTGGGGTACACTGAAGCTTTCTTT.

The chain employs TRBV19 and TRBJ1-6; no definite D call. This CDR3 has 14 amino acids. With 6 bases removed from V and 7 bases from J, the gap between germline ends came to 13 bases. The germline V gene has CDR1 LNHDA and CDR2 SQIVND (reference sequence). The CDR3: CASRSRALNSPLHF. The CDR3 DNA is TGTGCCAGTAGAAGCCGGGCTCTAAATTCACCCCTCCACTTT.

The chain combines TRBV9 with TRBJ2-3, with 8 bases identical to TRBD2. The V and J ends lost 4 bases and 4 bases, in that order; junction bases with no gene match: 14. CDR1 is SGDLS and CDR2 is YYNGEE in the germline V gene. The CDR3 has 17 amino acids. CDR3 protein: CASSPLGGAGVADTQYF. The CDR3 coding sequence is TGTGCCAGCAGCCCCCTTGGTGGAGCGGGAGTGGCAGATACGCAGTATTTT.

The rearrangement links TRBV12-3 or TRBV12-4 to TRBJ1-2; D may be TRBD1 (5 bases). CDR3 length: 12 residues. V was trimmed by 4 bases and J by 3 bases, leaving 6 bases between them. The CDR3 protein is CASSSRDYGYTF. As DNA, the CDR3 is TGTGCCAGCAGTTCCAGGGACTATGGCTACACCTTC.

This clonotype was counted many times. This sequence joins TRBV9 and TRBJ2-3, with D maybe TRBD1 (5 bases). This CDR3 region has 15 residues. The germline V and J ends were trimmed by 2 bases and 0 bases, with 10 bases remaining between them. From germline, CDR1 is SGDLS and CDR2 YYNGEE. This chain's CDR3 is CASSVGQPSTDTQYF. CDR3 sequence (DNA): TGTGCCAGCAGCGTGGGGCAGCCTAGCACAGATACGCAGTATTTT.

This clonotype is deemed medium-sized. The chain employs TRBV12-3 or TRBV12-4 and TRBJ2-3; the match to TRBD2 covers 8 bases. The CDR3 contains 15 residues. V shed 5 bases, J shed 2 bases, and the junction held 6 bases outside the gene matches. In nucleotides, the CDR3 is TGTGCCAGCAGTCGAACGGGACTAGACACAGATACGCAGTATTTT. It translates to CASSRTGLDTDTQYF.

As regards this clonotype: This may be a read error: a much more frequent sequence differs by one nucleotide. The chain uses TRBV9 and TRBJ2-5, with D possibly TRBD2 on 5 matching bases. Germline values: CDR1 SGDLS, CDR2 YYNGEE. There are 12 residues in the CDR3. In DNA, the CDR3 is TGTGCCAGCAGTAGAGGGCTGGAGACCCATTACTTC. This codes for CASSRGLETHYF.

This clonotype was recorded many times. The chain employs TRBV18 and TRBJ2-7; 12 positions agree with TRBD2. This CDR3 comprises 15 residues. The V gene end was trimmed by 4 bases and the J gene end by 3 bases; junction bases not matched to a gene: 4. Per the germline V gene, CDR1 is KGHSH and CDR2 is LQKENI. CDR3 in amino acids: CASSLTSGRGYEQYF. CDR3 coding DNA: TGTGCCAGCTCACTGACTAGCGGGAGAGGCTACGAGCAGTACTTC.

In regard to this clonotype: A read error may be the cause here, since a much bigger clone is one base away. The V and J genes are TRBV20-1 and TRBJ2-5, with D perhaps matching TRBD2 (6 bases). Trimming took 6 bases from V and 7 from J, leaving 24 bases between them. Per germline, CDR1 DFQATT and CDR2 SNEGSKA (reference sequence). The CDR3 totals 15 residues. This CDR3 reads CSAAPGGPRKGTQYF. DNA of the CDR3: TGCAGTGCCGCGCCCGGGGGACCCAGGAAGGGGACCCAGTACTTC.

This clonotype was recorded many times. The chain employs TRBV20-1 and TRBJ1-5; D call uncertain. This CDR3 contains 14 residues. V was clipped by 3 bases and J by 4 bases, with 13 bases between them. Per the germline V gene, CDR1 is DFQATT and CDR2 is SNEGSKA (reference sequence). CDR3 bases: TGCAGTGCTAGTGGAGGGTTTGGAAATCAGCCCCAGCATTTT. Its translation is CSASGGFGNQPQHF.

This clonotype was seen at least ten times. V is TRBV6-1 and J is TRBJ1-1; TRBD1 might be the D (5 bases). The CDR3 has 14 amino acids. Germline CDR1 MNHNS, CDR2 SASEGT. Between the trimmed V and J ends, which lost 5 bases and 1 base, there was a span of 11 bases. The CDR3 bases are TGTGCCAGCAGTCCTAAGACAGAGAACACTGAAGCTTTCTTT. The encoded protein is CASSPKTENTEAFF.

This clonotype was counted ten times or more. The CDR3 DNA sequence: TGTGCCAGCAGTGTCACCGCCGTGGAGACCCAGTACTTC. This gives the protein CASSVTAVETQYF. This chain connects TRBV27 to TRBJ2-5; D gene ambiguous. V lost 5 bases and J 5 bases, leaving 12 bases between the germline ends. Germline V gene sequence: CDR1 MNHEY, CDR2 SMNVEV (reference sequence). This CDR3 has 13 amino acids.

V gene TRBV5-5 combines with J gene TRBJ2-6; 10 nucleotides match TRBD1. V shed 6 bases, J shed 2 bases, and the junction held 5 bases outside the gene matches. In germline, CDR1 is SGHKS, CDR2 YYEKEE (reference sequence). CDR3 length equals 16 residues. CDR3 nucleotide sequence: TGTGCCAGCACATGGACAGGGGGGGCTGGGGCCAACGTCCTGACTTTC. This encodes CASTWTGGAGANVLTF.

This clonotype was counted once. This chain joins TRBV7-2 and TRBJ1-3, with D unresolved. The germline gives CDR1 SGHTA, CDR2 FQGNSA. This CDR3 is built from 16 residues. Trimming cost V 1 base and J 0 bases, with 10 bases left between them. CDR3: CASSLGDVRSGNTIYF. DNA of the CDR3: TGTGCCAGCAGCTTAGGAGACGTACGCTCTGGAAACACCATATATTTT.

The chain employs TRBV6-1 and TRBJ2-7; tentatively, D is TRBD1 (6 bases). V was cut by 6 bases and J by 3 bases, with 15 bases left in between. The CDR3 has 14 residues. Germline V gene lookup returns CDR1 MNHNS and CDR2 SASEGT. The CDR3, as DNA: TGTGCCAGCAGAGATGGGACACCACACTACGAGCAGTACTTC. Translated, it gives CASRDGTPHYEQYF.

This clonotype appeared many times. The chain uses TRBV6-5 and TRBJ1-2; D is unclear. From germline, CDR1 is MNHEY and CDR2 SVGAGI. The CDR3 has 15 residues. V was cut by 0 bases and J by 4 bases, with 12 bases left in between. This CDR3 reads CASSYSTASGYGYTF. As DNA, the CDR3 is TGTGCCAGCAGTTACTCGACCGCGAGCGGCTATGGCTACACCTTC.

The chain combines TRBV5-1 with TRBJ2-7; 15 positions match TRBD2. Germline V gene data show CDR1 as SGHRS and CDR2 as YFSETQ. V lost 4 bases, J lost 6 bases, and 5 bases stayed unmatched. CDR3 length equals 15 residues. Here the CDR3 reads CASSPGLAGGREQYF. The CDR3 DNA sequence: TGCGCCAGCAGCCCCGGACTAGCGGGGGGGCGCGAGCAGTACTTC.

In its sample, this clonotype was seen many times. The chain carries TRBV6-2 or TRBV6-3 and TRBJ2-7; 12 bases map to TRBD2. The CDR3 sequence is 14 residues long. The germline V gene has CDR1 MNHEY and CDR2 SVGEGT. With V trimmed by 6 bases and J by 3 bases, 3 bases remained unmatched. In DNA form, the CDR3 reads TGTGCCAGCAGGAGACTAGCGGGAGTCTACGAGCAGTACTTC. This codes for CASRRLAGVYEQYF.

The chain recombines TRBV18 with TRBJ2-1; D is perhaps TRBD1 (5 bases). V was trimmed by 0 bases and J by 6 bases, leaving 9 bases between them. This CDR3 spans 14 amino acids. Germline V gene lookup returns CDR1 KGHSH and CDR2 LQKENI. DNA for the CDR3: TGTGCCAGCTCACCACCGTGGGGCAGCAATGAGCAGTTCTTC. Encoded protein: CASSPPWGSNEQFF.

In the case of this clonotype: An end of the junction does not agree with germline; a read error may underlie this. The V call is TRBV11-1, the J call TRBJ2-2; the D gene is possibly TRBD2 (5 bases). Germline CDR1 is SGHAT and CDR2 is FQDESV (reference sequence). This CDR3 comprises 14 residues. This CDR3 is CASSRDPQAGELFF. The CDR3 region has the DNA TGTGCCAGCAGCCGGGATCCGCAGGCCGGAGAGCTGTTTTTT.

The rearrangement links TRBV11-1 to TRBJ2-5, with TRBD1 matching 10 bases. Germline-derived CDR1 and CDR2 are SGHAT and FQDESV (reference sequence). The CDR3 consists of 16 residues. Trimming took 5 bases from V and 7 from J; bases not matched to a gene: 13. The DNA for the CDR3 is TGTGCCAGCAGCCCACCCGGGACAGGGGTACGCGGGACCCAGTACTTC. Its protein is CASSPPGTGVRGTQYF. The entire variable domain, with the rest obtained from reference TRBV11-1 and TRBJ2-5, is as follows: EAEVAQSPRYKITEKSQAVAFWCDPISGHATLYWYRQILGQGPELLVQFQDESVVDDSQLPKDRFSAERLKGVDSTLKIQPAELGDSAMYLCASSPPGTGVRGTQYFGPGTRLLVL.

This clonotype was counted a single time. A far larger clone is one base from this, pointing to a likely read error. The gene calls are TRBV6-4 and TRBJ1-6; D is undetermined. Germline assignment: CDR1 MRHNA and CDR2 SNTAGT. The CDR3 contains 16 residues. CDR3 DNA sequence: TGTGCCAGCAGTTATATAACCGTGGGCCCAGATTCAACCCTCCACTTT. Translated: CASSYITVGPDSTLHF.

This clonotype was observed at least ten times. The rearrangement links TRBV4-1 to TRBJ2-1; a possible D gene is TRBD2 (6 bases). The CDR3 contains 16 residues. The V gene lost 3 bases and the J gene lost 0 bases, with 12 bases spanning the gap. CDR1 MGHRA and CDR2 YSYEKL come from the germline V gene. CDR3 nucleotides: TGCGCCAGCAGCCATGTGTCCGGGAGCTCCTACAATGAGCAGTTCTTC. Residues: CASSHVSGSSYNEQFF.

In this sample, this clonotype turned up many times. V usage is TRBV5-1 and J usage is TRBJ1-1, with 8 bases that match TRBD1. Germline trimming cut 4 bases from V and 1 base from J; bases unmatched to any gene: 6. Per the germline V gene, CDR1 is SGHRS and CDR2 is YFSETQ. This CDR3 is 15 amino acids long. Here the CDR3 DNA reads TGCGCCAGCAGCGGTTTTGACAGGGGGAACACTGAAGCTTTCTTT. It specifies CASSGFDRGNTEAFF.

The CDR3 bases are TGTGCCAGCAGCTTGTATTTGGGGGAAAAACTGTTTTTT. Translated: CASSLYLGEKLFF. The V call is TRBV5-6, the J call TRBJ1-4; D is unresolved. The CDR3 consists of 13 residues. Germline values: CDR1 SGHDT, CDR2 YYEEEE. Trimming cost V 1 base and J 8 bases, with 9 bases left between them.

In this sample, this clonotype turned up many times. V is TRBV20-1 and J is TRBJ1-2; D may be TRBD1 (5 bases). The CDR3 sequence is 15 residues long. Trimming cost V 3 bases and J 6 bases, with 20 bases left between them. The germline V gene encodes CDR1 DFQATT and CDR2 SNEGSKA (reference sequence). This CDR3 is CSASTARVLRDGYTF. The CDR3 DNA is TGCAGTGCTAGCACAGCCAGGGTTTTGAGAGATGGCTACACCTTC.

To note about this clonotype: A junction end diverges from the germline sequence, so it may reflect a read error. The rearrangement links TRBV3-1 to TRBJ2-2; maybe TRBD2 (5 bases). Germline loops: CDR1 LGHDT, CDR2 YNNKEL (reference sequence). This CDR3 comprises 12 residues. The CDR3 nucleotides read TGTGCCAGCAGCCAAGATCTCGGGGAGCCGTTTTTT. It encodes CASSQDLGEPFF.